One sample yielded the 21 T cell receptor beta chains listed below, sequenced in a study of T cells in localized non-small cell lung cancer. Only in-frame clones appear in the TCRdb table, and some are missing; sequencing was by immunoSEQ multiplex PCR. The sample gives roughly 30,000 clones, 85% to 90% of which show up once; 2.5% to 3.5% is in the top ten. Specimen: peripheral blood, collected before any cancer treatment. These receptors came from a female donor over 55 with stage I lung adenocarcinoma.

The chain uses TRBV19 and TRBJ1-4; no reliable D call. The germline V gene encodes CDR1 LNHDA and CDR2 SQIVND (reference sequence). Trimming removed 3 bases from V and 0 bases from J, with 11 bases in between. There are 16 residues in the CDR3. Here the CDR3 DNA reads TGTGCCAGTAGTATCCCCCGGCAAGCAACTAATGAAAAACTGTTTTTT. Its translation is CASSIPRQATNEKLFF.

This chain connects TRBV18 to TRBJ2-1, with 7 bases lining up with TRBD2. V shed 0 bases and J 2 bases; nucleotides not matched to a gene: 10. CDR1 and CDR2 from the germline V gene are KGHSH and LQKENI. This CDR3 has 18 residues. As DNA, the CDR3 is TGTGCCAGCTCACCACCGGCGGGTGGTGGGAGGGCCTACAATGAGCAGTTCTTC. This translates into CASSPPAGGGRAYNEQFF.

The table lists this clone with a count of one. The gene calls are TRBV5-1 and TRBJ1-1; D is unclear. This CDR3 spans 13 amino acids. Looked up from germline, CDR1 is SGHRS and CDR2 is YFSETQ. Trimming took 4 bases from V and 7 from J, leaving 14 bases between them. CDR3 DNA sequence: TGCGCCAGCAGCACGTCCCCGACCAGTGAAGCTTTCTTT. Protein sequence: CASSTSPTSEAFF.

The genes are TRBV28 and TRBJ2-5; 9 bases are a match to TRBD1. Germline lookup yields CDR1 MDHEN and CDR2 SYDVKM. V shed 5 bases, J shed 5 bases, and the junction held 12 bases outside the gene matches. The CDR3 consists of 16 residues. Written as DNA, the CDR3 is TGTGCCAGCAGTCCGGGACAGGGAAGGGGCCACGAGACCCAGTACTTC. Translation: CASSPGQGRGHETQYF.

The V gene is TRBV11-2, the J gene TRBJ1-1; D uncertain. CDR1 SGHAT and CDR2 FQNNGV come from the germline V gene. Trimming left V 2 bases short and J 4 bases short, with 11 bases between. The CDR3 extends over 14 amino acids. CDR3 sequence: CASSLSWASTEAFF. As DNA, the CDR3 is TGTGCCAGCAGCTTAAGTTGGGCGAGCACTGAAGCTTTCTTT. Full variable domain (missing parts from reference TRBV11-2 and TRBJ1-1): EAGVAQSPRYKIIEKRQSVAFWCNPISGHATLYWYQQILGQGPKLLIQFQNNGVVDDSQLPKDRFSAERLKGVDSTLKIQPAKLEDSAVYLCASSLSWASTEAFFGQGTRLTVV.

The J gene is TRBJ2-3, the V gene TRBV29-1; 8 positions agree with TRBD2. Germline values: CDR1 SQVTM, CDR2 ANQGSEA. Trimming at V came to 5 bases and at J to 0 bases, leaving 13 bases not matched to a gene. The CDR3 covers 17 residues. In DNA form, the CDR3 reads TGCAGCGTTTCGGGAGCGGGAGATGTCGGGAGCACAGATACGCAGTATTTT. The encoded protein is CSVSGAGDVGSTDTQYF.

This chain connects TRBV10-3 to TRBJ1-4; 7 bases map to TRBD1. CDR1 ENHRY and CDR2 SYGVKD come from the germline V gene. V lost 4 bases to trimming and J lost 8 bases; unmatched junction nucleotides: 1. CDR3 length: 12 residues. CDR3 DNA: TGTGCCATCAGTGCGACAGGGGAAAAACTGTTTTTT. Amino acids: CAISATGEKLFF.

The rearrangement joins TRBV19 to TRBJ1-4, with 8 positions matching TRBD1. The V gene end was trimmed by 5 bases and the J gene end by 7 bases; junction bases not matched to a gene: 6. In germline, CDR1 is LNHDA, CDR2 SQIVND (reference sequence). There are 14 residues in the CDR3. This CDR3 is CASSSGQGSEKLFF. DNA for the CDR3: TGTGCCAGTAGTTCCGGACAGGGATCTGAAAAACTGTTTTTT.

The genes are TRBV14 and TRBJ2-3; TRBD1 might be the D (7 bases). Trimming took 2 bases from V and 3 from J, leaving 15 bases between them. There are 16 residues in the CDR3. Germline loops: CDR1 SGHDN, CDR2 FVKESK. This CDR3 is CASSQIEGAGTDTQYF. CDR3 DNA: TGTGCCAGCAGCCAAATTGAGGGGGCGGGAACAGATACGCAGTATTTT.

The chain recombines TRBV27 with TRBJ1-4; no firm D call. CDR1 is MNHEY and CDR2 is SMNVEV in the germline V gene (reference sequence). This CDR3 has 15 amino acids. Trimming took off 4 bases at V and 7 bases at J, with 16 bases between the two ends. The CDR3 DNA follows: TGTGCCAGCAGTTCCGGCCAGGACGGCTCTGAAAAACTGTTTTTT. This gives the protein CASSSGQDGSEKLFF.

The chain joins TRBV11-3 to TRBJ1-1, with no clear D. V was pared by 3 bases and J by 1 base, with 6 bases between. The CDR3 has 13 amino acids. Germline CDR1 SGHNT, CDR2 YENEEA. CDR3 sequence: CASSFSSNTEAFF. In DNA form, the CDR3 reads TGTGCCAGCAGCTTCTCATCGAACACTGAAGCTTTCTTT.

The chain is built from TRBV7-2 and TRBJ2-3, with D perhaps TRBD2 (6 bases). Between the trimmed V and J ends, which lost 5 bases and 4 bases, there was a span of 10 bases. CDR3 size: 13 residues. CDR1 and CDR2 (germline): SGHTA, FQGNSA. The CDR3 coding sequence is TGTGCCAGCAGCCGGGAGATTTCAGATACGCAGTATTTT. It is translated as CASSREISDTQYF.

CDR3 sequence (DNA): TGCGCCAGCAGCTTGGACGGGTTCTCTGGAAACACCATATATTTT. Protein: CASSLDGFSGNTIYF. The V and J genes are TRBV5-1 and TRBJ1-3; D is unresolved. Germline V gives CDR1 SGHRS, CDR2 YFSETQ. This CDR3 region has 15 residues. Trimming took 0 bases from V and 0 from J, leaving 7 bases between them.

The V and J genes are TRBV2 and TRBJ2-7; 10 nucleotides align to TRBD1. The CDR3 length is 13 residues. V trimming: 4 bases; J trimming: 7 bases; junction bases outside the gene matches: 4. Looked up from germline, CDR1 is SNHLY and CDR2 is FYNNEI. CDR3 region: CASSGQGAGEQYF. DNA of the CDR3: TGTGCCAGCAGTGGACAGGGGGCCGGGGAGCAGTACTTC.

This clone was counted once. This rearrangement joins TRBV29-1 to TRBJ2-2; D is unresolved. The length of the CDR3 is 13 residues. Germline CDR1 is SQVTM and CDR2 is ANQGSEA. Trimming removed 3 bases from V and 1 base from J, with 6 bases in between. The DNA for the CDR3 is TGCAGCGTTGACCGACAGAACACCGGGGAGCTGTTTTTT. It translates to CSVDRQNTGELFF.

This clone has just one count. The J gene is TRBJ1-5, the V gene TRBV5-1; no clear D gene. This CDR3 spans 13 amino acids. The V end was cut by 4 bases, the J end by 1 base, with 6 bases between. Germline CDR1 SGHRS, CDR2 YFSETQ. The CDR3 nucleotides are TGCGCCAGCAGCCCGGTCAGCAATCAGCCCCAGCATTTT. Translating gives CASSPVSNQPQHF. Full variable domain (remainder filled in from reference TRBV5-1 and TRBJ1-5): KAGVTQTPRYLIKTRGQQVTLSCSPISGHRSVSWYQQTPGQGLQFLFEYFSETQRNKGNFPGRFSGRQFSNSRSEMNVSTLELGDSALYLCASSPVSNQPQHFGDGTRLSIL.

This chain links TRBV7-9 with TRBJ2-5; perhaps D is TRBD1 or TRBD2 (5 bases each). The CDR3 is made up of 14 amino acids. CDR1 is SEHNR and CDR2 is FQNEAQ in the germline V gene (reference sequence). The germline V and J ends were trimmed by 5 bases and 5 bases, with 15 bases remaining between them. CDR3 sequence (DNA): TGTGCCAGCAGCCCCGGGGCAGTACCCGAGACCCAGTACTTC. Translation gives CASSPGAVPETQYF.

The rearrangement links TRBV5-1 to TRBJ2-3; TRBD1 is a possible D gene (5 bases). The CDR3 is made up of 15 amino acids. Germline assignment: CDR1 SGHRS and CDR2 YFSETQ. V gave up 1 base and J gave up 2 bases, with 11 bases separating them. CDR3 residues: CASSLTGPPTDTQYF. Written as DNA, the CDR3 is TGCGCCAGCAGCTTGACAGGTCCCCCCACAGATACGCAGTATTTT.

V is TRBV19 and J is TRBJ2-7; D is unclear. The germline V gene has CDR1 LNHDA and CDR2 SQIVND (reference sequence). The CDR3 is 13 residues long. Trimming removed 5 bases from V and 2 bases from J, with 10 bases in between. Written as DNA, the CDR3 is TGTGCCAGTAGTCCGGCAGGAACCTACGAGCAGTACTTC. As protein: CASSPAGTYEQYF.

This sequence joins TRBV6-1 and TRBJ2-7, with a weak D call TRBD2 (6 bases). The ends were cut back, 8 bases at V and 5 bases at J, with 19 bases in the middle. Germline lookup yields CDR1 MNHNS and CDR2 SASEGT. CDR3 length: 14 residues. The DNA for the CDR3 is TGTGCCAGCTGGCGCGGGGCCGTGGGGGACGAGCAGTACTTC. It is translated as CASWRGAVGDEQYF.

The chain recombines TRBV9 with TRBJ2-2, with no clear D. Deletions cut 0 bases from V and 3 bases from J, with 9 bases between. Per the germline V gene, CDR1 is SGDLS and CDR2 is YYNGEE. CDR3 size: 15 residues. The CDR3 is CASSVGGSDTGELFF. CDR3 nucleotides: TGTGCCAGCAGCGTAGGCGGTTCCGACACCGGGGAGCTGTTTTTT. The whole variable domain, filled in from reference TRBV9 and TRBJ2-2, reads DSGVTQTPKHLITATGQRVTLRCSPRSGDLSVYWYQQSLDQGLQFLIQYYNGEERAKGNILERFSAQQFPDLHSELNLSSLELGDSALYFCASSVGGSDTGELFFGEGSRLTVL.